The table lists the clone carrying this T cell receptor (beta chain) with a count of one. The sample is drawn from a study of blood T cell repertoires in COVID-19. Turning to the study itself: The United States, Italy and Spain supplied acute and convalescent COVID-19 samples. PBMCs, B-cell-depleted T cells, or T cells provided the cDNA or gDNA that made up the material.

Seattle participants joined during active infection and were tracked over time. Original processing methods: Estimation of nucleated cell counts relied on the amplification of reference gene primers. Clones were sequenced by immunoSEQ multiplex PCR, and TCRdb holds only the in-frame ones, with some missing. The V and J calls and clone size were taken over from that table, and D and trimming were inferred from the DNA. This sample has some 180,000 clones; 70% to 80% occur once, and the top ten carry 5.5% to 7%. The CDR3 spans 15 residues. CDR1 is SGHRS and CDR2 is YFSETQ in the germline V gene. The ends lost 3 bases at V and 5 bases at J; junction bases unmatched: 4.

Specimen: peripheral blood. The chain carries TRBV5-1 and TRBJ2-2, with 10 bases identical to TRBD1. The clonotype originates from a middle-aged woman with COVID-19, enrolled during active disease. The CDR3 is CASSWGTGVTGELFF. CDR3 coding DNA: TGCGCCAGCAGCTGGGGGACAGGGGTAACCGGGGAGCTGTTTTTT.